The clone carrying this TCR beta chain was found many times. The target antigen is unknown. These data come from a study of Graves' ophthalmopathy and Graves' hyperthyroidism. This CDR3 has 12 amino acids. Germline lookup yields CDR1 SQVTM and CDR2 ANQGSEA. Trimming left V 4 bases short and J 1 base short, with 7 bases between. Study-wide findings and caveats: Blood was where most expanded thyroid clonotypes above 0.001 frequency also turned up.

RNA served as the template for amplifying TCR beta CDR3 regions. An initial RT-PCR round employing HTBI primers preceded a second-round multiplex PCR. One entry per CDR3 protein results from TCRdb running MiXCR on the multiplex PCR reads. Among more than 300,000 distinct CDR3 sequences listed, 17% were seen once. Sample: peripheral blood. This TCR came from an adult woman with stable Graves' hyperthyroidism. The rearrangement uses TRBV29-1 and TRBJ1-1; tentative D call: TRBD1 (5 bases). CDR3 protein: CSVGQTNTEAFF. The DNA of the CDR3 is TGCAGCGTTGGACAGACGAACACTGAAGCTTTCTTT.